This T cell receptor beta chain was profiled in a study of OX40 agonist ivuxolimab in advanced cancers. Study background: As their treatment, patients were administered ivuxolimab, an agonistic anti-OX40 (CD134) antibody. Enrolled patients in dose escalation had cancers that were hepatocellular carcinoma, melanoma, renal cell or head and neck cancer.

Trimming cost V 5 bases and J 1 base, with 8 bases left between them. The CDR3 has 13 residues. Germline CDR1 SEHNR, CDR2 FQNEAQ (reference sequence). Produced via immunoSEQ multiplex PCR; TCRdb's table is partial and in-frame only. This sample has fewer than 80,000 clones; around 85% occur once, and the top ten carry under 0.9%. This clone was seen a single time. The sequence derives from an adult with an advanced solid tumor such as melanoma, head and neck, liver or kidney cancer. This material consisted of CD4+ or CD8+ T cells sorted from blood, taken in a trial of the OX40 agonist ivuxolimab. The V and J genes are TRBV7-9 and TRBJ1-1; D unresolved. The CDR3 nucleotides read TGTGCCAGCAGCCGCTTGGGGAACACTGAAGCTTTCTTT. Amino acids: CASSRLGNTEAFF. Full variable domain (rest looked up from reference TRBV7-9 and TRBJ1-1): DTGVSQNPRHKITKRGQNVTFRCDPISEHNRLYWYRQTLGQGPEFLTYFQNEAQLEKSRLLSDRFSAERPKGSFSTLEIQRTEQGDSAMYLCASSRLGNTEAFFGQGTRLTVV.